The 10 T cell receptor beta chains reported below all come from one sample, sequenced in a study of T-cell reconstitution after alpha-beta-depleted transplantation in children. TCRbeta library preparation incorporated unique molecular identifiers. TCRdb called the PCR reads again in MiXCR, with one record for every CDR3 protein. The sample shows more than 400,000 distinct CDR3 sequences, about an eighth of them seen only once. The starting material was PBMCs, mostly from graft donor cells, obtained 180 days after TCRalphabeta/CD19-depleted stem cell transplant. Every receptor here comes from a female patient under 10 years old who had a stem cell transplant for aplastic anemia, so the T cells may come from the graft donor.

The DNA for the CDR3 is TGTGCCAGCAGTCACCCGATCAGGGGGCCTTCCTACGAGCAGTACTTC. It yields the protein CASSHPIRGPSYEQYF. The chain has TRBV6-2 or TRBV6-3 and TRBJ2-7; TRBD1 agrees at 8 bases. The trim removed 5 bases at V and 1 base at J, leaving 10 bases unmatched. This CDR3 has 16 residues. Germline CDR1 and CDR2: MNHEY and SVGEGT.

The V and J genes are TRBV11-3 and TRBJ2-5; D tentatively reads TRBD1 or TRBD2 (6 bases each). The CDR3 is made up of 15 amino acids. With 2 bases removed from V and 4 bases from J, the gap between germline ends came to 14 bases. CDR1 is SGHNT and CDR2 is YENEEA in the germline V gene. The CDR3 DNA is TGTGCCAGCAGCTTATGGCCACAGGGAGGAGAGACCCAGTACTTC. Its protein is CASSLWPQGGETQYF.

This clonotype has more than one count but fewer than ten. The chain employs TRBV5-5 and TRBJ2-7, with 11 bases identical to TRBD2. This CDR3 has 16 amino acids. Per the germline V gene, CDR1 is SGHKS and CDR2 is YYEKEE (reference sequence). Trimming took 1 base from V and 2 from J; bases not matched to a gene: 5. The DNA for the CDR3 is TGTGCCAGCAGCTTGCATCTAGCGGGAGGCCCCTACGAGCAGTACGTC. It codes for CASSLHLAGGPYEQYV.

This chain links TRBV7-2 with TRBJ2-1, with D perhaps given as TRBD1 or TRBD2 (5 bases each). The V and J ends lost 1 base and 11 bases respectively, with 9 bases between them. The CDR3 spans 12 residues. Germline loops: CDR1 SGHTA, CDR2 FQGNSA. The CDR3 coding sequence is TGTGCCAGCAGCTTAGAGCCGGGACAGCAGTTCTTC. It yields the protein CASSLEPGQQFF.

This clonotype has more than one count but fewer than ten. This sequence joins TRBV25-1 and TRBJ2-2; possibly TRBD1 for D (5 bases). From germline, CDR1 is MGHDK and CDR2 SYGVNS. This CDR3 is 16 amino acids long. The ends were cut back, 3 bases at V and 1 base at J, with 12 bases in the middle. The CDR3 DNA follows: TGTGCCAGCAGTGACGCTGGGGCGGAGAACACCGGGGAGCTGTTTTTT. Translation gives CASSDAGAENTGELFF.

The rearrangement uses TRBV5-4 and TRBJ2-1; 8 nucleotides match TRBD2. Germline CDR1 SGHNT, CDR2 YYREEE (reference sequence). This CDR3 has 15 residues. J lost 7 bases, V lost 4 bases, and 10 bases had no gene match. The chain's CDR3 is CASSPKGGRNNEQFF. The CDR3 region has the DNA TGTGCCAGCAGCCCCAAGGGCGGGAGGAATAATGAGCAGTTCTTC. The full variable domain, completed using reference TRBV5-4 and TRBJ2-1, is ETGVTQSPTHLIKTRGQQVTLRCSSQSGHNTVSWYQQALGQGPQFIFQYYREEENGRGNFPPRFSGLQFPNYSSELNVNALELDDSALYLCASSPKGGRNNEQFFGPGTRLTVL.

This clonotype was detected a few times. The genes are TRBV15 and TRBJ1-2, with D possibly matching TRBD1 (5 bases). The CDR3 runs 15 residues. V shed 0 bases and J shed 4 bases, with 12 bases lying between them. Germline assignment: CDR1 LNHNV and CDR2 YYDKDF (reference sequence). The CDR3, as DNA: TGTGCCACCAGCAGAGAAGGCCGGGACCCCTATGGCTACACCTTC. It encodes CATSREGRDPYGYTF. Complete variable domain (other parts from reference TRBV15 and TRBJ1-2): DAMVIQNPRYQVTQFGKPVTLSCSQTLNHNVMYWYQQKSSQAPKLLFHYYDKDFNNEADTPDNFQSRRPNTSFCFLDIRSPGLGDTAMYLCATSREGRDPYGYTFGSGTRLTVV.

This clonotype came up a few times. This sequence joins TRBV19 and TRBJ2-2; weak D call: TRBD1 (6 bases). Trimming stripped 4 bases from V and 7 bases from J, with 16 bases between. The CDR3 sequence is 15 residues long. Germline loops: CDR1 LNHDA, CDR2 SQIVND (reference sequence). The CDR3 coding sequence is TGTGCCAGTAGTAGGGGGCCGAGGGTTGGCGGGGAGCTGTTTTTT. Protein product: CASSRGPRVGGELFF.

V and J are TRBV7-7 and TRBJ2-1; 8 bases match TRBD1. The J segment lost 10 bases and the V segment lost 1 base, leaving 6 bases of the junction unmatched. The CDR3 has 14 residues. CDR1 is SSHAT and CDR2 is FNYEAQ in the germline V gene (reference sequence). The CDR3 bases are TGTGCCAGCAGCTTAGGGCAGGGGGCCGGGGAGCAGTTCTTC. Translated, it gives CASSLGQGAGEQFF.

The chain combines TRBV7-8 with TRBJ2-7; 8 nucleotides agree with TRBD1. Germline loops: CDR1 SGHVS, CDR2 FQNEAQ. This CDR3 is built from 13 residues. V was pared by 4 bases and J by 5 bases, with 4 bases of the junction left unmatched. The CDR3 spells CASSSDRGNEQYV. The CDR3 nucleotides are TGTGCCAGCAGCTCAGACAGGGGTAACGAGCAGTACGTC.